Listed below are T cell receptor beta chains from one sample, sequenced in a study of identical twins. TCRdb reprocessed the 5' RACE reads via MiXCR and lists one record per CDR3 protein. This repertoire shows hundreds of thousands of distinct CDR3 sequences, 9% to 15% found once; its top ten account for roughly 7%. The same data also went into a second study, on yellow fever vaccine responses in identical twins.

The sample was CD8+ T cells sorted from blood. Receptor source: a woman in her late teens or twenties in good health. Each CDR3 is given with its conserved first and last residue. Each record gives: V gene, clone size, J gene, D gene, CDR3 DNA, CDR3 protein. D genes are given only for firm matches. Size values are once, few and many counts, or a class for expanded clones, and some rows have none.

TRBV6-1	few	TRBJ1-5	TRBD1	TGTGCCAGCCCCCGAGGAGTAGAAGGGGACAGGCCTTACAATCAGCCCCAGCATTTT	CASPRGVEGDRPYNQPQHF
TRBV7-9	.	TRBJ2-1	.	TGTGCCAGCAGCTTAGCCCAGGGATCGTACAATGAGCAGTTCTTC	CASSLAQGSYNEQFF
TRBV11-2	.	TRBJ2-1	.	TGTGCCAGCAGCCCCCCTGACAGGCCCGACGATGAGCAGTTCTTC	CASSPPDRPDDEQFF
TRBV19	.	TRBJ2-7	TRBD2	TGTGCCAGTAGTAGTGCGGGGGTCGGCGAGCAGTACTTC	CASSSAGVGEQYF
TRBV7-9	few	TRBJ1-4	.	TGTGCCAGCAGCTTACCATCTAATGAAAAACTGTTTTTT	CASSLPSNEKLFF
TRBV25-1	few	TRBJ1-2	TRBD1	TGTGCCACCAAACAGACAGGGCCATACTATGGCTACACCTTC	CATKQTGPYYGYTF
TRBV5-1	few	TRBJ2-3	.	TGCGCCAGCAGCTTAGTAATAGGAACAGATACGCAGTATTTT	CASSLVIGTDTQYF
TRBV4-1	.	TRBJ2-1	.	TGCGCCAGCAGCCAAGAGGGCGGGAACTTGTACAATGAGCAGTTCTTC	CASSQEGGNLYNEQFF
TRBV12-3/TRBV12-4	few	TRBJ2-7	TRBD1	TGTGCCAGCAGCTCAGGGGGCGGGAACGAGCAGTACTTC	CASSSGGGNEQYF
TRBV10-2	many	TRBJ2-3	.	TGCGCCAGCAGTTCTTATTACACAGATACGCAGTATTTT	CASSSYYTDTQYF
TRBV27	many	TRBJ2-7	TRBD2	TGTGCCAGCAGTCCAGCAGCGGGAGGGTTGGACGAGCAGTACTTC	CASSPAAGGLDEQYF
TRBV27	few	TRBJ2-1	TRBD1	TGTGCCAGCAGTACGACAGGGCGTGGGGATGAGCAGTTCTTC	CASSTTGRGDEQFF
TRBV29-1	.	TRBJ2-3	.	TGCAGCGTTGGATCGAGCACAGATACGCAGTATTTT	CSVGSSTDTQYF
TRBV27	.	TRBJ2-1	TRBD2	TGTGCCAGCAGTTTATGGTGGGGACTAGCGGGAGCGAATGAGCAGTTCTTC	CASSLWWGLAGANEQFF
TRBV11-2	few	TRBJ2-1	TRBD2	TGTGCCAGCCAGGGGGTCCTAGCGGGACCCTACAATGAGCAGTTCTTC	CASQGVLAGPYNEQFF
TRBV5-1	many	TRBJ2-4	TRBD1	TGCGCCAGCGCGAGGGGACAGGAGAGGTTGAACATTCAGTACTTC	CASARGQERLNIQYF
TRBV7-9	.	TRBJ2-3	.	TGTGCCAGCAGCTTAGACGGAGGCACAGATACGCAGTATTTT	CASSLDGGTDTQYF
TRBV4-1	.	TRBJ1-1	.	TGCGCCAGCAGCCCCCGGGGCCCCTGGGGCACTGAAGCTTTCTTT	CASSPRGPWGTEAFF
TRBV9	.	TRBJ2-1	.	TGTGCCAGCAGCGTATTTAAGGAGGGGAGCTCCTACAATGAGCAGTTCTTC	CASSVFKEGSSYNEQFF
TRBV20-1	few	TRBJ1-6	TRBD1	TGCAGTGCTAGAGATCGAGGGGACAGATCTTATAATTCACCCCTCCACTTT	CSARDRGDRSYNSPLHF
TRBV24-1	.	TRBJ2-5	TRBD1	TGTGCCACCAGTTCAATTGGACAGGGGGAAGAGACCCAGTACTTC	CATSSIGQGEETQYF
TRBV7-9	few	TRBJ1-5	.	TGTGCCAGCAGCGTAACGCGGGGGGAGCCCCAGCATTTT	CASSVTRGEPQHF
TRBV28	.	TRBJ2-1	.	TGTGCCAGCAGTTTTAGCGGAAACAATGAGCAGTTCTTC	CASSFSGNNEQFF
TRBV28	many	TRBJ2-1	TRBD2	TGTGCCAGCAGTTCGGCTAGCGGATACAATGAGCAGTTCTTC	CASSSASGYNEQFF
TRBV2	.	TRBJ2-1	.	TGTGCCAGCAGCGGTCGAAACAATGAGCAGTTCTTC	CASSGRNNEQFF
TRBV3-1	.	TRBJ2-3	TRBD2	TGTGCCAGCAGGCCGGGACTAGCGGGGTCACCAAGCACAGATACGCAGTATTTT	CASRPGLAGSPSTDTQYF
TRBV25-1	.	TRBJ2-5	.	TGTGCCAGCAGTCGGGGCCAGGAAGAGACCCAGTACTTC	CASSRGQEETQYF
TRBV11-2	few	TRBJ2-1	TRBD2	TGTGCCAGCAGCTTAGTCGGCGGGGGGATAGGCAATGAGCAGTTCTTC	CASSLVGGGIGNEQFF
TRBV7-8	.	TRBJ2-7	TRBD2	TGTGCCAGCAGCCCTAGGGTTGAACTAGCGGGAGTACTGGTCTACGAGCAGTACTTC	CASSPRVELAGVLVYEQYF
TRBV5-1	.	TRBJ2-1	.	TGCGCCAGCAGCTCTGAAGACCTTTCCCCTTACAATGAGCAGTTCTTC	CASSSEDLSPYNEQFF
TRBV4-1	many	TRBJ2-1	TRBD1	TGCGCCAGCAGCCAAGAACAGGGGGCAGGTGAGCAGTTCTTC	CASSQEQGAGEQFF
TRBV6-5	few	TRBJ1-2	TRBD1	TGTGCCAGCAGTTATCAGGGGGCAGGCTATGGCTACACCTTC	CASSYQGAGYGYTF
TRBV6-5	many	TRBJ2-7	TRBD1	TGTGCCAGCAGCCCGGGACAGGGGGACTACGAGCAGTACTTC	CASSPGQGDYEQYF
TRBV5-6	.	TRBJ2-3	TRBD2	TGTGCCAGCAGCTTTCTTCTCCGGGAGCTAGCGGGTGGACCCACAGATACGCAGTATTTT	CASSFLLRELAGGPTDTQYF
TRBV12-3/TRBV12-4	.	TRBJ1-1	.	TGTGCCAGCAGCTACCCAGGCACCGGGGGCACTGAAGCTTTCTTT	CASSYPGTGGTEAFF
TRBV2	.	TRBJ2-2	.	TGTGCCAGCAGTGAGGGGGGTCCGAACACCGGGGAGCTGTTTTTT	CASSEGGPNTGELFF
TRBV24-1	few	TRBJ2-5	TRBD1	TGTGCCACCAGTGATGTGCAGGACAGGAAAGAGACCCAGTACTTC	CATSDVQDRKETQYF
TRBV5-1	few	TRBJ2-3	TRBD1	TGCACCAGCAGCTTGTACGGGACAGGCCTCACAGATACGCAGTATTTT	CTSSLYGTGLTDTQYF
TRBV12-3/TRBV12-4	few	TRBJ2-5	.	TGTGCCAGCAGTTTACTCACCGGGGGCCAAGAGACCCAGTACTTC	CASSLLTGGQETQYF
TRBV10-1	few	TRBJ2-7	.	TGCGCCAGCAGTGACCCCGAAGGAGGCTACGAGCAGTACTTC	CASSDPEGGYEQYF
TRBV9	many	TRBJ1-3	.	TGTGCCAGCAGCGGAAACACCATATATTTT	CASSGNTIYF
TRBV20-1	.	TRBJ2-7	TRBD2	TGCAGTGCTAGCGGACTAGCGGGAGGGCTTCACAGCTACGAGCAGTACTTC	CSASGLAGGLHSYEQYF
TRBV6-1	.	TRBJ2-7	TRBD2	TGTGCCAGCAGCCCGGGACTAGCGCCCTACGAGCAGTACTTC	CASSPGLAPYEQYF
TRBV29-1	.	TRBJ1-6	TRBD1	TGCAGCGTTGACGAGACAGGGGAACGGCTGACACCCCTCCACTTT	CSVDETGERLTPLHF
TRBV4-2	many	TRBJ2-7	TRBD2	TGTGCCAGCAGCCAAGAGCGGGAGGGCTCCTACGAGCAGTACTTC	CASSQEREGSYEQYF
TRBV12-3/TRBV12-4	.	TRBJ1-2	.	TGTGCCAGCAGTTTGGGGTCGCCGTCCTTTGGCTACACCTTC	CASSLGSPSFGYTF
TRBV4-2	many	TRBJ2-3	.	TGTGCCAGCAGCCAAGATTTGCCTCTAGGCACTAGCACAGATACGCAGTATTTT	CASSQDLPLGTSTDTQYF
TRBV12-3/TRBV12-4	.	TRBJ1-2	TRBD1	TGTGCCAGCAGTTTTGAGACAGGGAACTCAAACTATGGCTACACCTTC	CASSFETGNSNYGYTF
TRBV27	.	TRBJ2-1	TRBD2	TGTGCCAGCAGTACCCCGGCTGAGCGGGGGGACTACAATGAGCAGTTCTTC	CASSTPAERGDYNEQFF
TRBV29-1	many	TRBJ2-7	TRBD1	TGCAGCGTCGAACAGGGACAGGGGTACGAGCAGTACTTC	CSVEQGQGYEQYF
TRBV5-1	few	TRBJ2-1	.	TGCGCCAGCAGCTACACAGGTGATTACAATGAGCAGTTCTTC	CASSYTGDYNEQFF
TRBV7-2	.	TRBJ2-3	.	TGTGCCAGCAGCTACCTATCACTTGTACGAGGGCCAGATACGCAGTATTTT	CASSYLSLVRGPDTQYF
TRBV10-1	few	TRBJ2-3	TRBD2	TGCGCCAGCAACCTAGCGGGGGGGCCTGCAGATACGCAGTATTTT	CASNLAGGPADTQYF
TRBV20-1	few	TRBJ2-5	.	TGCAGTGCCGATAAACAGGGAGTAGGGACCCAGTACTTC	CSADKQGVGTQYF
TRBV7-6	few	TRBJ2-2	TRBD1	TGTGCCAGCAGCTCGAGACAGGGGGCTCCCGGGGAGCTGTTTTTT	CASSSRQGAPGELFF